This T cell receptor beta chain is drawn from a study of blood T cell repertoires in COVID-19. This CDR3 has 18 residues. Trimming removed 6 bases from V and 0 bases from J, with 23 bases in between. In germline, CDR1 is MDHEN, CDR2 SYDVKM. Only in-frame clones appear in the TCRdb table, and some are missing; sequencing was by immunoSEQ multiplex PCR. Of roughly 340,000 clones listed, roughly 90% are singletons. This clonotype originated in a woman aged 70 to 79 with COVID-19, enrolled during active disease. The specimen was peripheral blood. The chain uses TRBV28 and TRBJ1-1, with D maybe TRBD1 (5 bases). DNA of the CDR3: TGTGCCAGCAGCCCCCCGGGGAGGAGGGGATCTATGAACACTGAAGCTTTCTTT. Translated, it gives CASSPPGRRGSMNTEAFF.